The 29 T cell receptor beta chains reported below all come from one sample, sequenced in a study of cytomegalovirus exposure and HLA in healthy donors (dated 2017 in TCRdb). Library construction relied on the immunoSEQ multiplex PCR assay. The multiplex PCR relied on a mix of 60 forward primers for TCR Vbeta segments and 13 reverse primers for TCR Jbeta segments. TCRdb's version of the immuneACCESS table is confined to in-frame rearrangements and falls short of the full clone set. An unresolved V gene accounts for under half of the shortfall where checked; the remainder is of unknown origin. Recorded for this sample are about 190,000 clones; 65% to 80% of them occurred a single time. The ten biggest clones cover about 4.4% of the sample. Material: PBMCs. The receptors shown here come from a man between 25 and 39 years old in good health and CMV-seropositive.

J is TRBJ2-4 and V is TRBV18; tentative D call: TRBD1 (6 bases). The CDR3 extends over 15 amino acids. Germline V gives CDR1 KGHSH, CDR2 LQKENI. Trimming stripped 0 bases from V and 4 bases from J, with 10 bases between. The CDR3 DNA follows: TGTGCCAGCTCACCACCTACAGGGCTTAAAAACATTCAGTACTTC. Protein sequence: CASSPPTGLKNIQYF.

V usage is TRBV9 and J usage is TRBJ2-5; D possibly corresponds to TRBD1 (5 bases). The CDR3 covers 13 residues. The ends were cut back, 0 bases at V and 4 bases at J, with 7 bases in the middle. Germline V CDR1 and CDR2: SGDLS, YYNGEE. This CDR3 is CASSVGRGETQYF. The CDR3 bases are TGTGCCAGCAGCGTAGGTAGGGGAGAGACCCAGTACTTC.

Details on this clone: The germline gene is not matched at one end of the junction; a read error may be the cause. V usage is TRBV7-7 and J usage is TRBJ2-3; a possible D gene is TRBD1 (6 bases). This CDR3 has 16 amino acids. Germline CDR1 is SSHAT and CDR2 is FNYEAQ (reference sequence). The CDR3 protein is CASSLGQGPSTDTQYF. The CDR3 DNA is TGTGCTAGCAGCTTAGGGCAGGGGCCCTCCACAGATACGCAGTATTTT. Full variable domain (remainder filled in from reference TRBV7-7 and TRBJ2-3): GAGVSQSPRYKVTKRGQDVTLRCDPISSHATLYWYQQALGQGPEFLTYFNYEAQPDKSGLPSDRFSAERPEGSISTLTIQRTEQRDSAMYRCASSLGQGPSTDTQYFGPGTRLTVL.

The CDR3 nucleotides read TGTGCCAGCAGCTTGCGGGGATCTACCTATCTAACTGGCTACACCTTC. It is translated as CASSLRGSTYLTGYTF. The rearrangement links TRBV5-6 to TRBJ1-2; no firm D call. Germline-derived CDR1 and CDR2 are SGHDT and YYEEEE. The V gene lost 1 base and the J gene lost 7 bases, with 20 bases spanning the gap. The CDR3 is 16 amino acids.

The chain's CDR3 is CASRLQGAQAFF. In DNA, the CDR3 is TGTGCCAGCAGATTACAGGGGGCGCAGGCTTTCTTT. The chain combines TRBV27 with TRBJ1-1; 9 bases fit TRBD1. V shed 6 bases and J 11 bases; nucleotides not matched to a gene: 7. This CDR3 has 12 residues. Per the germline V gene, CDR1 is MNHEY and CDR2 is SMNVEV (reference sequence).

This chain connects TRBV5-1 to TRBJ1-2, with a tentative D call TRBD1 (5 bases). This CDR3 has 15 amino acids. CDR1 and CDR2 (germline): SGHRS, YFSETQ. Trimming cost V 2 bases and J 4 bases, with 15 bases left between them. This CDR3 is CASSLGEGSSYGYTF. The CDR3 DNA is TGCGCCAGCAGCTTAGGGGAGGGATCGAGCTATGGCTACACCTTC.

This clone has only one observation. This chain uses TRBV6-5 with TRBJ2-2; D is perhaps TRBD2 (6 bases). Trimming left V 8 bases short and J 3 bases short, with 10 bases between. The CDR3 is 13 amino acids. Germline V gene data show CDR1 as MNHEY and CDR2 as SVGAGI. CDR3 protein: CASRAGYTGELFF. The DNA for the CDR3 is TGTGCCAGCCGAGCGGGCTACACCGGGGAGCTGTTTTTT.

V is TRBV6-1 and J is TRBJ2-7; D may be TRBD1 (5 bases). The germline CDR1 and CDR2 sequences are MNHNS and SASEGT. The CDR3 runs to 12 residues. V lost 4 bases, J lost 4 bases, and 8 bases lay in between. The CDR3 reads CASSVGRYEQYF. In DNA form, the CDR3 reads TGTGCCAGCAGTGTGGGGCGGTACGAGCAGTACTTC.

The chain combines TRBV5-1 with TRBJ2-5, with D tentatively TRBD2 (5 bases). V lost 3 bases to trimming and J lost 2 bases, with 8 bases between them. Germline CDR1 reads SGHRS; CDR2 reads YFSETQ. CDR3 length equals 13 residues. CDR3 DNA: TGCGCCAGCAGCTCTCTAGCACAAGAGACCCAGTACTTC. Encoded protein: CASSSLAQETQYF.

This rearrangement joins TRBV5-1 to TRBJ2-1; 8 positions agree with TRBD1. The germline V gene has CDR1 SGHRS and CDR2 YFSETQ. V was pared by 0 bases and J by 6 bases, with 5 bases of the junction left unmatched. The CDR3 loop spans 15 amino acids. Written as DNA, the CDR3 is TGCGCCAGCAGCTTGGGGACAGGGTTTCCCAATGAGCAGTTCTTC. This encodes CASSLGTGFPNEQFF.

This chain links TRBV6-5 with TRBJ1-3, with D possibly matching TRBD1 (6 bases). This CDR3 contains 15 residues. Germline V gene lookup returns CDR1 MNHEY and CDR2 SVGAGI. Trimming cost V 2 bases and J 2 bases, with 10 bases left between them. In DNA form, the CDR3 reads TGTGCCAGCAGTTACCGGGCAGGGGCTGGAAACACCATATATTTT. As protein: CASSYRAGAGNTIYF.

V usage is TRBV18 and J usage is TRBJ1-1, with D possibly matching TRBD1 (5 bases). The CDR3 runs 14 residues. V was trimmed by 1 base and J by 4 bases, leaving 10 bases between them. Germline V gene lookup returns CDR1 KGHSH and CDR2 LQKENI. Here the CDR3 reads CASSPQERGTEAFF. The CDR3 DNA reads TGTGCCAGCTCACCACAGGAAAGGGGCACTGAAGCTTTCTTT.

This chain uses TRBV7-3 with TRBJ2-2; 7 nucleotides line up with TRBD2. There are 17 residues in the CDR3. J lost 1 base, V lost 0 bases, and 5 bases had no gene match. Germline values: CDR1 SGHTA, CDR2 FQGTGA. CDR3 bases: TGTGCCAGCAGCTTAACGGCCGGGAGGCGGAACACCGGGGAGCTGTTTTTT. Protein product: CASSLTAGRRNTGELFF.

The rearrangement joins TRBV7-3 to TRBJ2-1, with TRBD2 matching over 10 bases. Germline-derived CDR1 and CDR2 are SGHTA and FQGTGA. V dropped 6 bases and J dropped 0; count of bases not matched to a gene: 11. CDR3 length: 18 residues. This CDR3 reads CASRSTSGRLRSYNEQFF. The DNA for the CDR3 is TGTGCCAGCAGGTCGACTAGCGGGCGCCTGCGCTCCTACAATGAGCAGTTCTTC.

The gene calls are TRBV19 and TRBJ2-5; D remains unclear. The end of the DNA aligns better with TRBJ2-7, so the J call may be wrong. The CDR3 spans 14 residues. Germline CDR1 LNHDA, CDR2 SQIVND (reference sequence). CDR3 in DNA: TGTGCCAGCCAGACCCCGGGTCCCTCGTACGAGCAGTACTTC. Amino acid sequence: CASQTPGPSYEQYF.

This clone was seen a handful of times. The chain couples TRBV6-5 to TRBJ2-1; 10 bases line up with TRBD1. The CDR3 spans 14 residues. With V trimmed by 5 bases and J by 7 bases, 5 bases remained unmatched. CDR1 and CDR2 from the germline V gene are MNHEY and SVGAGI. This CDR3 reads CASSRDRGRNEQFF. CDR3 coding DNA: TGTGCCAGCAGTAGGGACAGGGGTAGGAATGAGCAGTTCTTC.

This sequence joins TRBV9 and TRBJ1-6; 9 bases line up with TRBD1. Germline assignment: CDR1 SGDLS and CDR2 YYNGEE. The CDR3 length is 15 residues. V lost 3 bases and J lost 9; bases outside the gene matches: 7. The chain's CDR3 is CASSARTGERSPLHF. Written as DNA, the CDR3 is TGTGCCAGCAGCGCCCGGACAGGGGAGCGTTCACCCCTCCACTTT.

The chain joins TRBV4-3 to TRBJ2-5, with 10 bases that match TRBD2. The CDR3 loop spans 16 amino acids. Germline lookup yields CDR1 LGHNA and CDR2 YSLEER. V was clipped by 4 bases and J by 5 bases; unmatched bases: 10. Here the CDR3 reads CASSLGAGAGGETQYF. DNA for the CDR3: TGCGCCAGCAGCCTAGGGGCGGGAGCGGGAGGGGAGACCCAGTACTTC.

This chain uses TRBV7-9 with TRBJ1-4, with D possibly being TRBD1 (5 bases). V shed 5 bases and J shed 8 bases, with 18 bases lying between them. The germline V gene encodes CDR1 SEHNR and CDR2 FQNEAQ (reference sequence). This CDR3 is 15 amino acids long. The CDR3 DNA is TGTGCCAGCAGCCCCCACGGGGGAAGAGAGGAAAAACTGTTTTTT. This sequence encodes CASSPHGGREEKLFF. The complete variable domain, with remaining parts taken from reference TRBV7-9 and TRBJ1-4, reads DTGVSQNPRHKITKRGQNVTFRCDPISEHNRLYWYRQTLGQGPEFLTYFQNEAQLEKSRLLSDRFSAERPKGSFSTLEIQRTEQGDSAMYLCASSPHGGREEKLFFGSGTQLSVL.

The gene calls are TRBV19 and TRBJ1-1; 8 bases are a match to TRBD1. The germline V gene has CDR1 LNHDA and CDR2 SQIVND (reference sequence). Unmatched junction bases numbered 10, after V lost 10 bases and J lost 3 bases. The CDR3 length is 14 residues. CDR3 residues: CATERRQGYTEAFF. The CDR3 DNA reads TGTGCCACGGAGCGAAGACAGGGGTACACTGAAGCTTTCTTT.

This clone was recorded only once. The CDR3 spells CAISPTSGRSYNEQFF. For the CDR3, the DNA is TGTGCCATCAGTCCTACTAGCGGCCGCTCCTACAATGAGCAGTTCTTC. The rearrangement links TRBV10-3 to TRBJ2-1; 8 positions agree with TRBD2. This CDR3 has 16 residues. Trimming cost V 5 bases and J 0 bases; bases outside gene matches: 6. The V gene's germline CDR1 is ENHRY and CDR2 SYGVKD.

The chain has TRBV4-3 and TRBJ1-2; tentatively, D is TRBD1 (6 bases). Germline CDR1 and CDR2: LGHNA and YSLEER. V was trimmed by 0 bases and J by 4 bases, leaving 12 bases between them. This CDR3 spans 15 amino acids. The DNA of the CDR3 is TGCGCCAGCAGCCAAGATCTCACAGGGAGCTATGGCTACACCTTC. Translating it yields CASSQDLTGSYGYTF.

The chain carries TRBV7-2 and TRBJ1-5; 9 bases fit TRBD1. This CDR3 is 16 amino acids long. V shed 1 base, J shed 4 bases, and the junction held 5 bases outside the gene matches. The germline CDR1 and CDR2 sequences are SGHTA and FQGNSA. The CDR3 spells CASSLVQGAENQPQHF. The CDR3 DNA reads as TGTGCCAGCAGCTTAGTACAGGGGGCTGAGAATCAGCCCCAGCATTTT. The whole variable domain, filled in from reference TRBV7-2 and TRBJ1-5, reads GAGVSQSPSNKVTEKGKDVELRCDPISGHTALYWYRQSLGQGLEFLIYFQGNSAPDKSGLPSDRFSAERTGGSVSTLTIQRTQQEDSAVYLCASSLVQGAENQPQHFGDGTRLSIL.

The chain couples TRBV4-1 to TRBJ2-5, with a tentative D call TRBD2 (5 bases). Germline lookup yields CDR1 MGHRA and CDR2 YSYEKL. The CDR3 totals 17 residues. Trimming stripped 1 base from V and 4 bases from J, with 19 bases between. The CDR3 DNA follows: TGCGCCAGCAGCCAAGCGGGCCTCGGGATATCCGGAGAGACCCAGTACTTC. Its translation: CASSQAGLGISGETQYF.

This clone has more than one count but fewer than ten. This chain links TRBV4-3 with TRBJ2-5, with TRBD1 matching 7 bases. The germline CDR1 and CDR2 sequences are LGHNA and YSLEER. This CDR3 region has 14 residues. The ends lost 3 bases at V and 4 bases at J; junction bases unmatched: 5. In DNA form, the CDR3 reads TGCGCCAGCAGCCACGGTCAGGGGGTAGAGACCCAGTACTTC. Residues: CASSHGQGVETQYF.

The chain employs TRBV9 and TRBJ2-7; the D gene is possibly TRBD2 (5 bases). The germline V gene encodes CDR1 SGDLS and CDR2 YYNGEE. The CDR3 loop spans 15 amino acids. The V gene lost 3 bases and the J gene lost 2 bases, with 15 bases spanning the gap. The CDR3 DNA follows: TGTGCCAGCAGCGCCCTCCCGGGATCCCCCTACGAGCAGTACTTC. Protein: CASSALPGSPYEQYF.

The chain is built from TRBV27 and TRBJ1-6; a possible D gene is TRBD1 (6 bases). V dropped 3 bases and J dropped 10 bases, with 13 bases sitting between them. The germline V gene has CDR1 MNHEY and CDR2 SMNVEV (reference sequence). CDR3 length: 14 amino acids. The CDR3 here is CASSLTGVGSPLHF. CDR3 bases: TGTGCCAGCAGTTTGACAGGAGTAGGATCACCCCTCCACTTT.

This clone came up a few times. This chain links TRBV4-1 with TRBJ1-1; tentatively, D is TRBD1 (6 bases). The length of the CDR3 is 14 residues. Germline V gene sequence: CDR1 MGHRA, CDR2 YSYEKL. Trimming left V 4 bases short and J 6 bases short, with 15 bases between. The CDR3 nucleotides read TGCGCCAGCAGCCCTTTGCAGGGGCTATCTGAAGCTTTCTTT. This gives the protein CASSPLQGLSEAFF.

The genes are TRBV6-4 and TRBJ2-7; TRBD1 might be the D (5 bases). Germline loops: CDR1 MRHNA, CDR2 SNTAGT. There are 14 residues in the CDR3. V was trimmed by 9 bases and J by 0 bases, leaving 15 bases between them. CDR3 region: CARDGHPSSYEQYF. The CDR3 DNA reads as TGTGCCAGGGACGGACACCCAAGCTCCTACGAGCAGTACTTC.